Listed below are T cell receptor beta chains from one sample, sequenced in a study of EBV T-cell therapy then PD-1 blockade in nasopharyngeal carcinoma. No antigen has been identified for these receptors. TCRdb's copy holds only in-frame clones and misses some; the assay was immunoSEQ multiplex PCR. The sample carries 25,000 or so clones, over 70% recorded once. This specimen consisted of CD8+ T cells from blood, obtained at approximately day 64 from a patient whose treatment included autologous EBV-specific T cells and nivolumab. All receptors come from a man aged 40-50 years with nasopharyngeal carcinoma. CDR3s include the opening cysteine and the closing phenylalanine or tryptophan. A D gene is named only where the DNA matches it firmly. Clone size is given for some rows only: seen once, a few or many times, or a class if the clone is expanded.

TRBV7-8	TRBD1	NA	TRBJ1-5	TGTGCCAGCAGCTCAACAGGGGGCGGTCAGCCCCAGCATTTT	CASSSTGGGQPQHF
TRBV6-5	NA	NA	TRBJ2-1	TGTGCCAGCAGTTACGACTCAGGGGAAGGAAATGAGCAGTTCTTC	CASSYDSGEGNEQFF
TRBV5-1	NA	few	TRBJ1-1	TGCGCCAGCAGGGGCAGGGAGGACACTGAAGCTTTCTTT	CASRGREDTEAFF
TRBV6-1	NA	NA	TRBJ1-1	TGTGCCAGCAGTGAAGGGGCAGTGAACACTGAAGCTTTCTTT	CASSEGAVNTEAFF
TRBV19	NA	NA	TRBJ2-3	TGTGCCAGTAGTATAAAGACTACAGATACGCAGTATTTT	CASSIKTTDTQYF
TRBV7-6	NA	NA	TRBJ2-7	TGTGCCAGCAGCCCTGGACCCAACTACGAGCAGTACTTC	CASSPGPNYEQYF
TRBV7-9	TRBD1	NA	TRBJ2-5	TGTGCCAGCAGCCAACCGGGACAGCAAGAGACCCAGTACTTC	CASSQPGQQETQYF
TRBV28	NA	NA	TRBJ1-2	TGTGCCAGCAGTTTTCCAGGGATCAGCTACACCTTC	CASSFPGISYTF
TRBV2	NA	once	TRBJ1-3	TGTGCCAGCTCTGGAAACACCATATATTTT	CASSGNTIYF
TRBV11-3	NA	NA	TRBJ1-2	TGTGCCAGCAGCTTGGGTGTCGGGGTGTACGATGGCTACACCTTC	CASSLGVGVYDGYTF
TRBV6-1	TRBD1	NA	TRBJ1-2	TGTGCCAGCAGTGGAGCCACCTCTACCTGGGACAGGGGGAAATTTAGCTATGGCTACACCTTC	CASSGATSTWDRGKFSYGYTF
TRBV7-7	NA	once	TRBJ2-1	TGTGCCAGCAGCTTACGCGGGACCCCGGGCGGTGAGCAGTTCTTC	CASSLRGTPGGEQFF
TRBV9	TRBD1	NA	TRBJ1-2	TGTGCCAGCAGCGGCCGGGACAGAGGAAACTATGGCTACACCTTC	CASSGRDRGNYGYTF
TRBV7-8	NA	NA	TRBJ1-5	TGTGCCAGCAGCGAAACAGGGTGGCCTCAGCCCCAGCATTTT	CASSETGWPQPQHF
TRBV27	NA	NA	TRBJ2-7	TGTGCCAGCAGCCCCGGGGTCTCCTACGAGCAGTACTTC	CASSPGVSYEQYF
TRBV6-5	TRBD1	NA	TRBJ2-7	TGTGCCAGCATCCAGGGGACAGGGGGCTACGAGCAGTACTTC	CASIQGTGGYEQYF
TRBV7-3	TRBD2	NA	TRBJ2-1	TGTGCCAGCAGCCTTTTGGGCGGGGGGGTCCGAAATGAGCAGTTCTTC	CASSLLGGGVRNEQFF
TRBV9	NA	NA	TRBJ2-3	TGTGCCAGCAGCGTACCCTCAGGGGTGGCAGATACGCAGTATTTT	CASSVPSGVADTQYF
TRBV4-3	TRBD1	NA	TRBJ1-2	TGCGCCAGCAGCCAAGATGGACAGGATTCCGGCTATGGCTACACCTTC	CASSQDGQDSGYGYTF
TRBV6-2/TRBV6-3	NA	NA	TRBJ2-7	TGTGCCAGCAGGCCTGGGATATTCTACGAGCAGTACTTC	CASRPGIFYEQYF
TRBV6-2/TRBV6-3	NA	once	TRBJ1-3	TGTGCCAGCAGTTACGACTGGGGGAATGGAAACACCATATATTTT	CASSYDWGNGNTIYF
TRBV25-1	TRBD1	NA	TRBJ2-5	TGTGCCAGCACTATGGGGGCCCAAAGCAGGGGGTACCAAGAGACCCAGTACTTC	CASTMGAQSRGYQETQYF
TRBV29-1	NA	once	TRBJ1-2	TGCAGCGTTGTCCCCCTGGGGAAAAAGAACTATGGCTACACCTTC	CSVVPLGKKNYGYTF
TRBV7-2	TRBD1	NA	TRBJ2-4	TGTGCCAGCAGCATGGGACAGGACATTCAGTACTTC	CASSMGQDIQYF
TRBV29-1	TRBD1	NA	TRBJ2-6	TGCAGCGTTGAGGACCGGGACAGGGGAAACTCTGGGGCCAACGTCCTGACTTTC	CSVEDRDRGNSGANVLTF
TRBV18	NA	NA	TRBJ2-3	TGTGCCAGCTCACCCGGAATAGGGAGCTCAGATACGCAGTATTTT	CASSPGIGSSDTQYF
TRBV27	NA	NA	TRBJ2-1	TGTGCCAGCAGTTTATCTGCGACCGCTTACAATGAGCAGTTCTTC	CASSLSATAYNEQFF
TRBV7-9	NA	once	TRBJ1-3	TGTGCCAGCAGCCCCCCAGCAGGGAATCTCCGAAACACCATATATTTT	CASSPPAGNLRNTIYF
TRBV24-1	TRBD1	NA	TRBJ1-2	TGTGCCACCAGTGATCCGAGGACAGGGGGAACCTATGGCTACACCTTC	CATSDPRTGGTYGYTF
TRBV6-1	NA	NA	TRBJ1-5	TGTGCCAGCAGTGAAGACAGGGTTCGCAATCAGCCCCAGCATTTT	CASSEDRVRNQPQHF
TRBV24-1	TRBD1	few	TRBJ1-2	TGTGCCACCAGTGATTTTCCGGACAGGGGGCATGGCTACACCTTC	CATSDFPDRGHGYTF
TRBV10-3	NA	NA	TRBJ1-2	TGTGCCATCAGTGAGTCTGGGGGCACGTTGGGCTACACCTTC	CAISESGGTLGYTF
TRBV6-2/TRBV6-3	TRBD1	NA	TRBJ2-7	TGTGCCAGCAGTGACCCTCGGGACAGGATCTCCTACGAGCAGTACTTC	CASSDPRDRISYEQYF
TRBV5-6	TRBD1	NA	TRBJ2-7	TGTGCCAGCAGCCTGGGCGGGACAGGGCCTGTGGGGCAGTACTTC	CASSLGGTGPVGQYF
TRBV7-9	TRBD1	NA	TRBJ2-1	TGTGCCAGCAGCGGAAAGGGCTGGTCCCCGGGACAGCTTAATGAGCAGTTCTTC	CASSGKGWSPGQLNEQFF
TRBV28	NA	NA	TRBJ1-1	TGTGCCAGCAGTTTAAGCCCCATGGCTGAAGCTTTCTTT	CASSLSPMAEAFF
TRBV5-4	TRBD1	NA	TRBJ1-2	TGTGCCAGCAGCCCCCAAGGGGGCTTCGGTGGCTACACCTTC	CASSPQGGFGGYTF
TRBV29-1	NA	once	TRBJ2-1	NA	CSSSGGTNNEQFF
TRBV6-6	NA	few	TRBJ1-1	TGTGCCAGCAGTCCCGGTTTAGGGAACACTGAAGCTTTCTTT	CASSPGLGNTEAFF
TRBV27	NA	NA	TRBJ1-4	TGTGCCAGCAGGCCAGGGTCGGAAGAAAAACTGTTTTTT	CASRPGSEEKLFF
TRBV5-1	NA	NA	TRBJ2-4	TGCGCCAGCAGCTTGGCAGGGGTCGGGAAAAACATTCAGTACTTC	CASSLAGVGKNIQYF
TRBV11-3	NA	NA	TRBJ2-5	TGTGCCAGCAGTCCTGGGGCAGGACCCCAAGAGACCCAGTACTTC	CASSPGAGPQETQYF
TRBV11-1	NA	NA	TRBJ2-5	TGTGCCAGCAGCCCTGGGTCGGTGGTAGAGACCCAGTACTTC	CASSPGSVVETQYF
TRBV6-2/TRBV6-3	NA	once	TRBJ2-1	TGTGCCAGCAGTTTCCGGGACAACAATGAGCAGTTCTTC	CASSFRDNNEQFF
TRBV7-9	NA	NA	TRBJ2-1	TGTGCCAGCAGCTTAGCCTCCCTCTGGGATGAGCAGTTCTTC	CASSLASLWDEQFF
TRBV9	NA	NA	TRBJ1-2	TGTGCCAGCAGCGTATTTGAGACTCTCGTTGGCTACACCTTC	CASSVFETLVGYTF
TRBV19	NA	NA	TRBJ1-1	TGTGCCAGTAGTAATCCTCCGGGAATCGAGAACACTGAAGCTTTCTTT	CASSNPPGIENTEAFF
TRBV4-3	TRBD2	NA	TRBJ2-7	TGCGCCAGCAGCCAAGAGAGTAGCGGGCGCTACGAGCAGTACTTC	CASSQESSGRYEQYF
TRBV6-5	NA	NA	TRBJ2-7	TGTGCCAGCACGATATCGGCCGGGGCCACCTACGAGCAGTACTTC	CASTISAGATYEQYF
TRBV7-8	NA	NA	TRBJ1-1	TGTGCCAGCAGCCCACGTAGCACTGAAGCTTTCTTT	CASSPRSTEAFF
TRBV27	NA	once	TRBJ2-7	TGTGCCAGCAGTCCCCAGGGCTCCTACGAGCAGTACTTC	CASSPQGSYEQYF
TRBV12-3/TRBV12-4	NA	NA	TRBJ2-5	TGTGCCAGCAGTTTCGTTTCTGCGGAGACCCAGTACTTC	CASSFVSAETQYF
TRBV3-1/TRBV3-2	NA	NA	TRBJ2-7	TGTGCCAGCAGCCAAGATTTAACCTCGGTCTTCTACGAGCAGTACTTC	CASSQDLTSVFYEQYF
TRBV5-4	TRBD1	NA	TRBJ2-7	TGTGCCAGCAGCTTGGGTTCGACAGGGGGACACGAGCAGTACTTC	CASSLGSTGGHEQYF
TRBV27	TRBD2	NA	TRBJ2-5	TGTGCCAGCAGTTTATCTGTCGGGGGGAGGGGAGAGACCCAGTACTTC	CASSLSVGGRGETQYF
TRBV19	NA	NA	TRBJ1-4	TGTGCCAGTAGTGTCCACCTTGGGTATGAAAAACTGTTTTTT	CASSVHLGYEKLFF